One and the same sample provided the 20 T cell receptor beta chains below, sequenced in a study of blood T cell repertoires in COVID-19. This table comes from immunoSEQ multiplex PCR, and its TCRdb copy is limited to in-frame clones, with some not included. The sample includes roughly 100,000 clones, 91% seen only once; the top ten take approximately 5.5%. The sequenced material came from peripheral blood. The receptors originated from a human donor in a cohort sampled during active COVID-19.

The chain employs TRBV6-5 and TRBJ1-1; 10 bases line up with TRBD1. V lost 2 bases, J lost 3 bases, and 6 bases stayed unmatched. This CDR3 spans 16 amino acids. Germline CDR1 is MNHEY and CDR2 is SVGAGI. The chain's CDR3 is CASSYLPGQGYTEAFF. CDR3 DNA sequence: TGTGCCAGCAGTTACCTGCCGGGACAGGGGTACACTGAAGCTTTCTTT.

The V and J genes are TRBV14 and TRBJ2-1, with 13 bases identical to TRBD2. J gave up 15 bases and V 4 bases, and 9 bases lay outside the gene matches. The CDR3 has 14 residues. The germline V gene encodes CDR1 SGHDN and CDR2 FVKESK. The CDR3: CASSPIGLAGEPFF. The CDR3 DNA sequence: TGTGCCAGCAGCCCCATAGGACTAGCGGGAGAACCGTTCTTC.

The rearrangement uses TRBV27 and TRBJ2-4; D gene uncertain. Germline V CDR1 and CDR2: MNHEY, SMNVEV (reference sequence). This CDR3 has 14 residues. V shed 6 bases and J shed 0 bases, with 9 bases lying between them. In nucleotides, the CDR3 is TGTGCCAGCAGAGAGAATCTAGCCAAAAACATTCAGTACTTC. It translates to CASRENLAKNIQYF.

The rearrangement links TRBV4-3 to TRBJ2-4; possibly TRBD2 for D (7 bases). Trimming took off 1 base at V and 6 bases at J, with 13 bases between the two ends. The CDR3 loop spans 15 amino acids. CDR1 LGHNA and CDR2 YSLEER come from the germline V gene. The CDR3 DNA follows: TGCGCCAGCAGCCAAGTTATAGGGGGGGGAAACATTCAGTACTTC. Translation: CASSQVIGGGNIQYF.

The CDR3 sequence: CASSLMAGNTGELFF. The CDR3 DNA reads as TGTGCCAGCAGCTTAATGGCGGGGAACACCGGGGAGCTGTTTTTT. The V gene is TRBV7-6, the J gene TRBJ2-2; TRBD2 is a possible D gene (5 bases). V was shortened by 2 bases and J by 1 base, with 8 bases between the two germline ends. The CDR3 length is 15 residues. Looked up from germline, CDR1 is SGHVS and CDR2 is FNYEAQ.

CDR3 loop: CASSELSLNEQFF. CDR3 sequence (DNA): TGTGCCAGCAGTGAATTGTCTCTCAATGAGCAGTTCTTC. The chain recombines TRBV2 with TRBJ2-1; no clear D gene. Trimming stripped 2 bases from V and 6 bases from J, with 8 bases between. The CDR3 contains 13 residues. CDR1 and CDR2 (germline): SNHLY, FYNNEI.

The DNA of the CDR3 is TGTGCCAGCACCCTGAGATCTGAAGCTTTCTTT. This encodes CASTLRSEAFF. The chain couples TRBV13 to TRBJ1-1; D not resolved. There are 11 residues in the CDR3. Trimming shortened V by 7 bases and J by 6 bases, and 9 bases separated the two germline ends. The germline gives CDR1 PRHDT, CDR2 FYEKMQ (reference sequence). The full variable domain, its missing parts supplied by reference TRBV13 and TRBJ1-1, is AAGVIQSPRHLIKEKRETATLKCYPIPRHDTVYWYQQGPGQDPQFLISFYEKMQSDKGSIPDRFSAQQFSDYHSELNMSSLELGDSALYFCASTLRSEAFFGQGTRLTVV.

The CDR3 region has the DNA TGTGCCAGCAGCTTACAGGGGCTCTCCTACGAGCAGTACTTC. This encodes CASSLQGLSYEQYF. The genes are TRBV5-6 and TRBJ2-7; the match to TRBD1 covers 7 bases. V shed 2 bases, J shed 0 bases, and the junction held 2 bases outside the gene matches. This CDR3 contains 14 residues. Per germline, CDR1 SGHDT and CDR2 YYEEEE.

This clone was found once. The J gene is TRBJ1-2, the V gene TRBV5-1, with D possibly TRBD1 on 6 matching bases. Trimming shortened V by 4 bases and J by 2 bases, and 18 bases separated the two germline ends. Germline assignment: CDR1 SGHRS and CDR2 YFSETQ. The CDR3 consists of 16 residues. CDR3 region: CASSTETGISNYGYTF. The CDR3 DNA sequence: TGCGCCAGCAGCACCGAAACAGGGATTTCAAACTATGGCTACACCTTC.

J is TRBJ1-1 and V is TRBV6-2 or TRBV6-3, with a weak D call TRBD1 (5 bases). V was shortened by 6 bases and J by 0 bases, with 17 bases between the two germline ends. CDR3 length: 16 residues. Germline lookup yields CDR1 MNHEY and CDR2 SVGEGT. The CDR3 DNA reads as TGTGCCAGCAGCCCTCAGGGAGGGGTCCTGAACACTGAAGCTTTCTTT. It yields the protein CASSPQGGVLNTEAFF.

The chain couples TRBV4-1 to TRBJ2-7, with D possibly TRBD1 on 6 matching bases. The germline CDR1 and CDR2 sequences are MGHRA and YSYEKL. CDR3 length: 15 amino acids. V lost 4 bases and J 0 bases, leaving 13 bases between the germline ends. For the CDR3, the DNA is TGCGCCAGCAGCCGATCCACAGGGATCTCCTACGAGCAGTACTTC. Translation: CASSRSTGISYEQYF.

This chain links TRBV6-2 or TRBV6-3 with TRBJ1-1, with 11 positions matching TRBD1. V lost 6 bases, J lost 5 bases, and 5 bases stayed unmatched. Looked up from germline, CDR1 is MNHEY and CDR2 is SVGEGT. The CDR3 covers 14 residues. CDR3 nucleotides: TGTGCCAGCAGCTTCGGGACAGGGGGGACTGAAGCTTTCTTT. This encodes CASSFGTGGTEAFF.

The chain carries TRBV3-1 (or the pseudogene TRBV3-2) and TRBJ2-2; D is uncertain. The CDR3 totals 14 residues. Germline CDR1 is LGHDT and CDR2 is YNNKEL (reference sequence). V dropped 4 bases and J dropped 2 bases, with 8 bases sitting between them. Here the CDR3 reads CASSLSHNTGELFF. The CDR3 DNA reads as TGTGCCAGCAGCCTATCACACAACACCGGGGAGCTGTTTTTT.

The V call is TRBV7-9, the J call TRBJ2-1; the match to TRBD2 covers 9 bases. CDR3 length equals 15 residues. Trimming took 6 bases from V and 8 from J; bases not matched to a gene: 11. CDR1 and CDR2 (germline): SEHNR, FQNEAQ (reference sequence). The chain's CDR3 is CASRPSSGNFDEQFF. The CDR3 DNA reads TGTGCCAGCAGACCGTCTAGCGGGAATTTTGATGAGCAGTTCTTC.

The chain is built from TRBV9 and TRBJ2-7; TRBD1 agrees at 8 bases. The CDR3 is 14 residues long. Per the germline V gene, CDR1 is SGDLS and CDR2 is YYNGEE. Trimming cost V 2 bases and J 2 bases; bases outside gene matches: 3. The CDR3: CASSVSQGAYEQYF. Written as DNA, the CDR3 is TGTGCCAGCAGCGTCTCACAGGGGGCCTACGAGCAGTACTTC.

The J gene is TRBJ2-7, the V gene TRBV5-6; possibly TRBD1 for D (6 bases). CDR3 size: 12 residues. Germline loops: CDR1 SGHDT, CDR2 YYEEEE. Trimming took off 4 bases at V and 5 bases at J, with 10 bases between the two ends. CDR3 amino acids: CASSLWTDEQYF. The CDR3 DNA reads as TGTGCCAGCAGCCTCTGGACAGACGAGCAGTACTTC.

This clone was detected once. The J gene is TRBJ2-7, the V gene TRBV6-5, with 11 bases that match TRBD1. This CDR3 is built from 14 residues. CDR1 and CDR2 (germline): MNHEY, SVGAGI. V lost 6 bases, J lost 7 bases, and 8 bases stayed unmatched. CDR3 sequence reads: CASSTGQGAKEQYF. The CDR3 region has the DNA TGTGCCAGCAGCACCGGACAGGGGGCGAAGGAGCAGTACTTC.

This chain connects TRBV29-1 to TRBJ2-1, with 9 bases lining up with TRBD2. Germline values: CDR1 SQVTM, CDR2 ANQGSEA. V lost 1 base, J lost 1 base, and 20 bases stayed unmatched. There are 21 residues in the CDR3. The CDR3 is CSVEVALGLAPQKRSYNEQFF. CDR3 in DNA: TGCAGCGTTGAAGTAGCTTTGGGACTAGCTCCTCAGAAAAGATCCTACAATGAGCAGTTCTTC.

The gene calls are TRBV7-9 and TRBJ1-2, with D uncertain. V lost 0 bases and J lost 6, with 2 bases in between. The CDR3 runs to 11 residues. Germline V lookup: CDR1 SEHNR, CDR2 FQNEAQ (reference sequence). The CDR3 loop is CASSLADGYTF. In nucleotides, the CDR3 is TGTGCCAGCAGCTTAGCCGATGGCTACACCTTC.

The chain employs TRBV5-4 and TRBJ2-3; 12 bases map to TRBD2. Looked up from germline, CDR1 is SGHNT and CDR2 is YYREEE (reference sequence). V was pared by 4 bases and J by 5 bases, with 5 bases of the junction left unmatched. This CDR3 is built from 15 residues. The CDR3 spells CASSTPGLAGDTQYF. The CDR3 bases are TGTGCCAGCAGCACACCGGGACTAGCGGGAGATACGCAGTATTTT.